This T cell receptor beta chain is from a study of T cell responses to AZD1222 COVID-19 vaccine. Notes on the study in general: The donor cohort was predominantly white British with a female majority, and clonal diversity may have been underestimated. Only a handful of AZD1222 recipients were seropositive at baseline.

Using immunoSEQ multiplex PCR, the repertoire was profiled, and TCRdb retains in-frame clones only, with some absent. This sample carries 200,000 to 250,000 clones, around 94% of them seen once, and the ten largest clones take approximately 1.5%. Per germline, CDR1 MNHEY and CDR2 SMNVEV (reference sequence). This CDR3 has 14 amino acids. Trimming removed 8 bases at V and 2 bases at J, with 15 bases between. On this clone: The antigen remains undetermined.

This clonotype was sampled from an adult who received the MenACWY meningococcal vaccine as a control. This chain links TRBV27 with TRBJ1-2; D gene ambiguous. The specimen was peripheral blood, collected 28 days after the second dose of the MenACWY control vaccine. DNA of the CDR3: TGTGCCAGCGCACCGGCGGGCACCAACTATGGCTACACCTTC. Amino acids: CASAPAGTNYGYTF.